The next 26 T cell receptor beta chains were all read from a single sample in a study of CD8 T cells in ankylosing spondylitis (dated by TCRdb to 2015 to 2018). The library was produced with 5' RACE. Instrument on record: Illumina HiSeq 2500. The public reads were reprocessed in TCRdb via fastp at Q25 and MiXCR, keeping in-frame beta chains. Rows are combined by CDR3 protein, so each entry shows the most common genes and DNA. The sample includes roughly 90,000 distinct CDR3 sequences, with about 8.6% observed a single time. About 9.6% of the sample belongs to the ten largest clones. Sequencing was carried out using blood, either unsorted or a sorted T cell fraction (not recorded which). The receptors derive from a male donor with ankylosing spondylitis or in good health (not recorded which).

This chain joins TRBV3-1 and TRBJ2-1; a possible D gene is TRBD1 (5 bases). CDR1 is LGHDT, CDR2 YNNKEL, per germline (reference sequence). This CDR3 spans 16 amino acids. V was pared by 0 bases and J by 4 bases, with 13 bases between. For the CDR3, the DNA is TGTGCCAGCAGCCAAGAAGGTAGGGGTTGGTACAATGAGCAGTTCTTC. It specifies CASSQEGRGWYNEQFF.

This clonotype appeared many times. This chain joins TRBV27 and TRBJ1-1; no firm D call. The CDR3 spans 13 residues. Trimming took 2 bases from V and 0 from J, leaving 4 bases between them. Germline V CDR1 and CDR2: MNHEY, SMNVEV (reference sequence). CDR3 region: CASSLNMNTEAFF. The CDR3 DNA reads TGTGCCAGCAGTTTAAATATGAACACTGAAGCTTTCTTT.

The chain carries TRBV18 and TRBJ1-1; 8 bases align to TRBD1. The length of the CDR3 is 15 residues. Germline CDR1 and CDR2: KGHSH and LQKENI. Germline trimming cut 3 bases from V and 11 bases from J; bases unmatched to any gene: 14. The CDR3 loop is CASSPGTGRGPMAFF. CDR3 nucleotide sequence: TGTGCCAGCTCACCCGGGACAGGTCGTGGCCCGATGGCTTTCTTT.

This clonotype has a count of ten or more. The V and J genes are TRBV5-1 and TRBJ2-1, with TRBD2 matching 10 bases. CDR1 SGHRS and CDR2 YFSETQ come from the germline V gene. The trim removed 5 bases at V and 10 bases at J, leaving 18 bases unmatched. There are 17 residues in the CDR3. The CDR3 coding sequence is TGCGCCAGCAGTATTTACTCCGGGACTAGCGCCCTCCAGGAGCAGTTCTTC. Translation gives CASSIYSGTSALQEQFF.

This clonotype was counted at least ten times. The chain links TRBV7-2 to TRBJ2-7; possibly TRBD1 or TRBD2 for D (5 bases each). Germline lookup yields CDR1 SGHTA and CDR2 FQGNSA. V lost 3 bases, J lost 5 bases, and 11 bases lay in between. The CDR3 sequence is 13 residues long. CDR3: CASSLRGAHEQYF. DNA for the CDR3: TGTGCCAGCAGCTTGAGAGGGGCCCACGAGCAGTACTTC.

This clonotype was counted many times. The chain combines TRBV29-1 with TRBJ2-7, with 9 bases identical to TRBD1. V trimming: 5 bases; J trimming: 3 bases; junction bases outside the gene matches: 5. CDR1 and CDR2 from the germline V gene are SQVTM and ANQGSEA. The CDR3 extends over 13 amino acids. The CDR3 DNA follows: TGCAGCGTTCGACAGGGGGAGAGCTACGAGCAGTACTTC. This codes for CSVRQGESYEQYF.

This clonotype was seen a handful of times. The chain employs TRBV9 and TRBJ2-7; D perhaps matches TRBD2 (6 bases). The CDR3 is 15 residues long. Trimming removed 4 bases from V and 1 base from J, with 15 bases in between. Germline V lookup: CDR1 SGDLS, CDR2 YYNGEE. The CDR3: CASSPRSGVSYEQYF. In DNA form, the CDR3 reads TGTGCCAGCAGCCCCCGCTCGGGGGTATCCTACGAGCAGTACTTC.

J is TRBJ2-1 and V is TRBV4-2; D is unresolved. The CDR3 spans 16 residues. Trimming stripped 1 base from V and 0 bases from J, with 10 bases between. Germline V gene sequence: CDR1 LGHNA, CDR2 YNFKEQ. CDR3 residues: CASSQGSGGSYNEQFF. Here the CDR3 DNA reads TGTGCCAGCAGCCAAGGGTCGGGCGGCTCCTACAATGAGCAGTTCTTC.

This clonotype was seen a few times. The chain has TRBV11-1 and TRBJ2-6, with TRBD1 matching over 7 bases. V shed 0 bases, J shed 0 bases, and the junction held 8 bases outside the gene matches. The CDR3 length is 19 residues. Germline V CDR1 and CDR2: SGHAT, FQDESV (reference sequence). CDR3 sequence (DNA): TGTGCCAGCAGCTTAGCTGCCGGGACAGTAAGCTCTGGGGCCAACGTCCTGACTTTC. Its translation is CASSLAAGTVSSGANVLTF.

This clonotype occurred many times. The V and J genes are TRBV24-1 and TRBJ2-7, with 10 bases aligning to TRBD1. Germline values: CDR1 KGHDR, CDR2 SFDVKD. V lost 9 bases, J lost 5 bases, and 9 bases stayed unmatched. The CDR3 runs to 14 residues. The CDR3 sequence is CATSDRGRNHEQYF. CDR3 DNA sequence: TGTGCCACCTCCGACAGGGGGCGAAATCACGAGCAGTACTTC.

This clonotype was recorded at least ten times. The gene calls are TRBV2 and TRBJ2-1; no clear D gene. The germline V gene encodes CDR1 SNHLY and CDR2 FYNNEI. The ends were cut back, 6 bases at V and 8 bases at J, with 11 bases in the middle. The CDR3 has 12 residues. The CDR3 spells CASRELGHEQFF. For the CDR3, the DNA is TGTGCCAGCAGGGAACTGGGCCATGAGCAGTTCTTC.

This clonotype has ten or more counts. This chain connects TRBV5-1 to TRBJ2-7, with D perhaps given as TRBD1 or TRBD2 (5 bases each). The CDR3 consists of 18 residues. The V end lost 0 bases, the J end lost 3 bases, and 22 bases lay between the germline ends. CDR1 SGHRS and CDR2 YFSETQ come from the germline V gene. Here the CDR3 reads CASSLADLRDHPFYEQYF. Written as DNA, the CDR3 is TGCGCCAGCAGCTTGGCCGACCTTCGGGACCACCCTTTCTACGAGCAGTACTTC.

This clonotype was seen at least ten times. The V gene is TRBV6-5, the J gene TRBJ1-1; a weak D match, TRBD1 (5 bases). CDR3 length: 12 amino acids. Trimming took 10 bases from V and 5 from J, leaving 14 bases between them. Germline loops: CDR1 MNHEY, CDR2 SVGAGI. The CDR3 loop is CATRVGGTEAFF. In DNA, the CDR3 is TGTGCCACCAGGGTGGGTGGGACTGAAGCTTTCTTT.

The gene calls are TRBV12-3 or TRBV12-4 and TRBJ1-3; possibly TRBD1 for D (5 bases). The V end lost 2 bases, the J end lost 2 bases, and 13 bases lay between the germline ends. CDR3 size: 16 residues. The CDR3 sequence: CASSLSPRDPGNTIYF. In nucleotides, the CDR3 is TGTGCCAGCAGTTTATCCCCCAGGGACCCTGGAAACACCATATATTTT.

This clonotype was observed at least ten times. This chain links TRBV7-2 with TRBJ1-2; D is ambiguous. The CDR3 is 15 amino acids. Trimming pared 4 bases from V and 3 bases from J, leaving 15 bases between. Germline CDR1 SGHTA, CDR2 FQGNSA. CDR3 sequence (DNA): TGTGCCAGCAGCTCAACCCGGTCCCCCTACTATGGCTACACCTTC. This sequence encodes CASSSTRSPYYGYTF.

The V call is TRBV6-1, the J call TRBJ2-5; D uncertain. Trimming took off 6 bases at V and 5 bases at J, with 22 bases between the two ends. There are 16 residues in the CDR3. CDR1 is MNHNS and CDR2 is SASEGT in the germline V gene. The CDR3 loop is CASSKLTVRVRETQYF. The DNA of the CDR3 is TGTGCCAGCAGCAAACTTACAGTACGGGTTCGGGAGACCCAGTACTTC.

This rearrangement joins TRBV20-1 to TRBJ2-3; TRBD1 might be the D (6 bases). Trimming removed 0 bases at V and 6 bases at J, with 13 bases between. The CDR3 extends over 14 amino acids. Per germline, CDR1 DFQATT and CDR2 SNEGSKA (reference sequence). CDR3 amino acids: CSARDYQGRDTQYF. CDR3 bases: TGCAGTGCTAGAGATTACCAGGGGCGGGATACGCAGTATTTT.

This clonotype was observed many times. This sequence joins TRBV20-1 and TRBJ2-1; 14 bases agree with TRBD2. Germline lookup yields CDR1 DFQATT and CDR2 SNEGSKA (reference sequence). The CDR3 is 13 amino acids. Unmatched junction bases numbered 4, after V lost 6 bases and J lost 9 bases. CDR3 nucleotides: TGCAGTGCGGGACTAGCGGGAGTGGGTGAGCAGTTCTTC. Residues: CSAGLAGVGEQFF.

This clonotype has only a few counts. The CDR3 DNA reads TGTGCCAGCAGCTTTAAGGGAGACAATGAGCAGTTCTTC. Residues: CASSFKGDNEQFF. The chain joins TRBV7-2 to TRBJ2-1; a weak D match, TRBD2 (5 bases). The germline V and J ends were trimmed by 3 bases and 5 bases, with 8 bases remaining between them. CDR1 SGHTA and CDR2 FQGNSA come from the germline V gene. This CDR3 spans 13 amino acids.

In regard to this clonotype: A much larger clone is a single base away; this may be a read error. V usage is TRBV27 and J usage is TRBJ1-2; tentatively, D is TRBD1 (5 bases). This CDR3 is built from 14 residues. Per the germline V gene, CDR1 is MNHEY and CDR2 is SMNVEV (reference sequence). This CDR3 is CVSSYSPSGWGYTF. CDR3 nucleotides: TGTGTCAGCAGTTATTCCCCCTCAGGGTGGGGCTACACCTTC.

This clonotype was seen many times. The chain couples TRBV20-1 to TRBJ2-3; possible D gene TRBD1, 6 bases. Trimming took 7 bases from V and 0 from J, leaving 14 bases between them. Germline CDR1 and CDR2: DFQATT and SNEGSKA (reference sequence). The CDR3 length is 14 residues. The CDR3 loop reads CSGTGQPSTDTQYF. The CDR3 DNA reads as TGCAGTGGTACCGGACAGCCCAGCACAGATACGCAGTATTTT.

This clonotype was detected ten times or more. This chain joins TRBV18 and TRBJ2-1; maybe TRBD2 (5 bases). CDR1 and CDR2 (germline): KGHSH, LQKENI. Trimming took 1 base from V and 8 from J, leaving 27 bases between them. The CDR3 sequence is 19 residues long. CDR3 coding DNA: TGTGCCAGCTCACCACGAGATAACCGGGGAGTGTTCTCGAGGGATGAGCAGTTCTTC. It specifies CASSPRDNRGVFSRDEQFF.

The sample holds many counts of this clonotype. The chain carries TRBV6-5 and TRBJ2-6; no clear D. The CDR3 spans 18 residues. The germline V and J ends were trimmed by 2 bases and 4 bases, with 18 bases remaining between them. Germline CDR1 reads MNHEY; CDR2 reads SVGAGI. CDR3 bases: TGTGCCAGCAGTTACATTGGAGATCCCATGGGAGGGGCCAACGTCCTGACTTTC. Translated: CASSYIGDPMGGANVLTF.

This clonotype was counted many times. The chain carries TRBV6-2 or TRBV6-3 and TRBJ2-2; D not certain. V lost 5 bases, J lost 5 bases, and 18 bases lay in between. Germline V gives CDR1 MNHEY, CDR2 SVGEGT. The CDR3 covers 16 residues. The CDR3 DNA reads as TGTGCCAGCAGTCTCGATCAAACCCCCGGGACCGGGGAGCTGTTTTTT. Its protein is CASSLDQTPGTGELFF.

This clonotype has ten or more counts. This sequence joins TRBV10-3 and TRBJ1-1; the match to TRBD1 covers 11 bases. CDR1 and CDR2 from the germline V gene are ENHRY and SYGVKD. The V gene end was trimmed by 4 bases and the J gene end by 3 bases; junction bases not matched to a gene: 10. The length of the CDR3 is 17 residues. The CDR3 spells CAISGTGQGAVYTEAFF. CDR3 nucleotide sequence: TGTGCCATCAGTGGCACTGGACAGGGGGCTGTTTACACTGAAGCTTTCTTT.

This clonotype has a count of ten or more. The chain is built from TRBV29-1 and TRBJ2-5; D ambiguous. Per germline, CDR1 SQVTM and CDR2 ANQGSEA. V was clipped by 6 bases and J by 7 bases, with 9 bases between them. The CDR3 is 10 residues long. The CDR3 region has the DNA TGCAGCGTCTCCTGGGGGACCCAGTACTTC. Translating gives CSVSWGTQYF.